This TCR beta chain was obtained from a study of T cell repertoires in cytomegalovirus infection. The CDR3 runs 14 residues. Germline V gene sequence: CDR1 MNHGY, CDR2 SAAAGT. V was clipped by 5 bases and J by 3 bases, with 14 bases between them. TCRdb re-analysed the reads in MiXCR, keeping a single row per CDR3 protein. The sample contains some 700,000 distinct CDR3 sequences, 35% to 40% of which appear only once. The chain is built from TRBV6-8 and TRBJ2-7, with D perhaps TRBD2 (5 bases). The sequence came from a human donor in good health (CMV status not recorded). Some clones in this sample may be carry-over from other donors' samples. Material for sequencing was PBMCs. The CDR3 DNA reads as TGTGCCAGCAGTGTAGTAGGGAGTCGCTACGAGCAGTACTTC. Translation gives CASSVVGSRYEQYF.